This T cell receptor (beta chain) was obtained from a study of T cells expressing NK-cell markers (dated by TCRdb to the early 2020s). Context from the whole study: Three sorted T-cell subsets (CD3+CD56+NKG2C+, CD3+CD56+NKG2C- and CD3+CD56-NKG2C+) from roughly 8 donors had their TCR beta-chain repertoires profiled. Libraries were sequenced as 2 x 150 bp reads on Illumina HiSeq 2000/2500, MiSeq or NextSeq. The study sequenced eight donors, all healthy volunteers chosen at random: three men and five women. Among the eight sequenced donors, seven were HCMV-seropositive and one was HCMV-seronegative. Study-wide findings and limitations: Those dominant clonotypes were again the most abundant among CD3+CD56-NKG2C+ cells in several donors, at 28.3-60.1%. In a handful of donors, the dominant CD3+CD56+NKG2C+ clonotypes ranked among the top 10 CD8+ clonotypes, making up roughly 1.0-7.5% of CD8+ T cells. Whether the expanded NKG2C-expressing T cell clones were specific for HCMV antigens was left unclear.

The CDR1 and CDR2 encoded by the germline V gene are SGHAT and FQNNGV. The CDR3 starts with the cysteine, ends with the phenylalanine, and has 16 residues. DNA for this receptor is not on file. The sequencer listed for this sample is Illumina HiSeq 2000. TCR beta cDNA libraries were prepared using 5'RACE template switching, which introduced a universal primer site and unique molecular identifiers. cDNA synthesis was primed from the TCR beta constant segment and was followed by two successive PCR amplification steps. Under the source paper's analysis protocol: MIGEC handled demultiplexing of the reads and grouping by UMI, while MiTCR was used to assemble and quantify clonotypes. To exclude erroneous sequences, only TCR cDNA sequences supported by at least two reads were retained. The tcR package was used for downstream repertoire analysis, and clonotypes were matched between fractions using CDR3 nucleotide sequence together with V segment. VDJmatch was used to annotate antigen specificity against VDJdb, with one amino acid substitution allowed in CDR3. The reads, reprocessed by TCRdb, yield one row per CDR3 protein sequence and no DNA. TCRdb's processing, not the authors', yielded these V and J calls. In this sample's table one finds about 550,000 distinct CDR3 sequences. 3% to 4.5% of the sample goes to the ten largest clones.

In the case of this clonotype: Its antigen remains unidentified.

HCMV serostatus was determined by detecting HCMV-specific IgG in serum with a commercial ELISA kit. Ficoll density gradient centrifugation was used to isolate peripheral blood mononuclear cells from blood. The V gene is TRBV11-2 and the J gene is TRBJ2-2; TCRdb's D call of TRBD2 is untestable without DNA. Sequencing input: blood T cells: a sorted CD56 or NKG2C T cell subset, CD4+ or CD8+ T cells, or bulk PBMC T cells (not recorded which). The source of this sequence is a man aged 18 to 29 in good health. Donor details come from another sample of the same person, matched by shared clones. The CDR3 is CASSSGGLASSGELFF. Reference TRBV11-2 and TRBJ2-2 proteins supply the regions before and after the CDR3; the full variable domain is: EAGVAQSPRYKIIEKRQSVAFWCNPISGHATLYWYQQILGQGPKLLIQFQNNGVVDDSQLPKDRFSAERLKGVDSTLKIQPAKLEDSAVYLCASSSGGLASSGELFFGEGSRLTVL.